These 22 T cell receptor beta chains originate from one sample sequenced in a study of molecular identifiers for immune sequencing clone quantification. Using its own MiXCR run on the PCR reads, TCRdb lists one record per CDR3 protein. Found here are under 600,000 distinct CDR3 sequences, under 30% of them singletons; the top ten hold about 0.75%. The sample consisted of naive CD8+ T cells from blood, with Jurkat cell RNA spiked in. The subset is: FACS-sorted CD8+CD4-CCR7+CD45RA+ naive T cells. The source is a human donor in good health. Some libraries in this study had Jurkat cell RNA spiked in.

The chain couples TRBV7-9 to TRBJ2-7, with D perhaps given as TRBD1 or TRBD2 (5 bases each). CDR3 length equals 15 residues. V lost 5 bases and J 3 bases, leaving 17 bases between the germline ends. Per germline, CDR1 SEHNR and CDR2 FQNEAQ (reference sequence). The CDR3 DNA reads as TGTGCCAGCAGCACCTCCGGGACGACCGACTACGAGCAGTACTTC. Translation: CASSTSGTTDYEQYF.

This rearrangement joins TRBV7-6 to TRBJ1-1; maybe TRBD1 (5 bases). The CDR3 is 13 amino acids. Germline V gene data show CDR1 as SGHVS and CDR2 as FNYEAQ. The V and J ends lost 10 bases and 3 bases respectively, with 15 bases between them. The DNA of the CDR3 is TGTGCCAACGGGCTCGGGGGACACACTGAAGCTTTCTTT. Protein product: CANGLGGHTEAFF.

This clonotype was seen many times. The chain has TRBV9 and TRBJ2-2; D unclear. V dropped 0 bases and J dropped 6 bases, with 18 bases sitting between them. Germline CDR1 and CDR2: SGDLS and YYNGEE. This CDR3 region has 17 residues. The CDR3 region has the DNA TGTGCCAGCAGCGTAGATTCGGCAGCCGTACGGGCCGGGGAGCTGTTTTTT. This translates into CASSVDSAAVRAGELFF.

This clonotype has ten or more counts. The J gene is TRBJ2-1, the V gene TRBV4-2; D unresolved. CDR1 and CDR2 from the germline V gene are LGHNA and YNFKEQ. The CDR3 extends over 13 amino acids. The germline V and J ends were trimmed by 6 bases and 3 bases, with 9 bases remaining between them. Here the CDR3 reads CASSTLYYNEQFF. CDR3 sequence (DNA): TGTGCCAGCAGTACCCTATACTACAATGAGCAGTTCTTC.

Comments on this clonotype: Being one base from a much bigger clone, this may be a read error. This chain links TRBV4-3 with TRBJ2-7; D tentatively reads TRBD1 or TRBD2 (5 bases each). Germline CDR1 and CDR2: LGHNA and YSLEER. V dropped 1 base and J dropped 0 bases, with 13 bases sitting between them. The CDR3 extends over 16 amino acids. The CDR3, as DNA: TGCGCCAGCAGCCAAGGTCGTGGGGGAAGCTCCTACGAGCAGTACTTC. Translating it yields CASSQGRGGSSYEQYF.

This clonotype showed up just a few times. The chain uses TRBV4-3 and TRBJ2-5; 8 bases are shared with TRBD2. Germline loops: CDR1 LGHNA, CDR2 YSLEER. V was pared by 1 base and J by 4 bases, with 8 bases of the junction left unmatched. This CDR3 spans 16 amino acids. Written as DNA, the CDR3 is TGCGCCAGCAGCCAAGGAAACGGGAGGGCCGGAGAGACCCAGTACTTC. This sequence encodes CASSQGNGRAGETQYF.

This clonotype was recorded a few times. This chain connects TRBV4-2 to TRBJ2-3; D is perhaps TRBD2 (5 bases). CDR1 is LGHNA, CDR2 YNFKEQ, per germline. The CDR3 sequence is 17 residues long. Trimming shortened V by 0 bases and J by 1 base, and 14 bases separated the two germline ends. The CDR3 loop is CASSQDHAGIGTDTQYF. The DNA for the CDR3 is TGTGCCAGCAGCCAAGATCACGCCGGGATCGGCACAGATACGCAGTATTTT.

This clonotype was detected a few times. The V and J genes are TRBV21-1 and TRBJ1-1. TRBV21-1 is designated a pseudogene. The CDR3 loop spans 18 amino acids. CDR3 sequence reads: CASSAGSGEGGVCTEAFF. CDR3 bases: TGTGCCAGCAGCGCCGGAAGCGGGGAGGGCGGCGTATGCACTGAAGCTTTCTTT.

The rearrangement links TRBV6-5 to TRBJ1-1, with TRBD1 matching over 8 bases. The CDR3 has 15 amino acids. Germline values: CDR1 MNHEY, CDR2 SVGAGI. The V gene end was trimmed by 1 base and the J gene end by 8 bases; junction bases not matched to a gene: 9. The CDR3 nucleotides read TGTGCCAGCAGTTACTTCCGTGGACAGGGCGTCGAAGCTTTCTTT. This codes for CASSYFRGQGVEAFF.

A few counts support this clonotype. The rearrangement uses TRBV4-1 and TRBJ2-7; TRBD2 matches 10 bases. This CDR3 contains 16 residues. V lost 0 bases to trimming and J lost 2 bases; unmatched junction nucleotides: 4. CDR1 is MGHRA and CDR2 is YSYEKL in the germline V gene. Here the CDR3 reads CASSQELAGLPYEQYF. In DNA form, the CDR3 reads TGCGCCAGCAGCCAAGAACTAGCGGGGCTACCCTACGAGCAGTACTTC.

In its sample, this clonotype was seen many times. This chain connects TRBV5-1 to TRBJ1-4; 7 nucleotides agree with TRBD1. The CDR3 has 14 residues. Germline CDR1 SGHRS, CDR2 YFSETQ. The trim removed 2 bases at V and 5 bases at J, leaving 3 bases unmatched. The CDR3 coding sequence is TGCGCCAGCAGCTTCTGGGACAGCAATGAAAAACTGTTTTTT. It codes for CASSFWDSNEKLFF.

At least ten counts were recorded for this clonotype. The V call is TRBV2, the J call TRBJ1-2, with D possibly matching TRBD1 (5 bases). V lost 1 base and J lost 6, with 24 bases in between. CDR1 SNHLY and CDR2 FYNNEI come from the germline V gene. The CDR3 contains 18 residues. CDR3 loop: CASSEDGTNPSVADGYTF. DNA for the CDR3: TGTGCCAGCAGTGAAGACGGGACCAATCCCTCCGTTGCGGATGGCTACACCTTC.

This clonotype has just a few counts. V is TRBV19 and J is TRBJ1-1; D is uncertain. Deletions cut 4 bases from V and 7 bases from J, with 7 bases between. Looked up from germline, CDR1 is LNHDA and CDR2 is SQIVND (reference sequence). The CDR3 extends over 11 amino acids. The CDR3 protein is CASSTGGEAFF. The CDR3 DNA is TGTGCCAGTAGTACGGGTGGTGAAGCTTTCTTT.

This chain links TRBV3-1 with TRBJ2-5; D may correspond to TRBD1 or TRBD2 (5 bases each). The germline V and J ends were trimmed by 0 bases and 4 bases, with 9 bases remaining between them. CDR1 LGHDT and CDR2 YNNKEL come from the germline V gene (reference sequence). CDR3 length: 14 residues. The CDR3 reads CASSQDFGGETQYF. CDR3 DNA sequence: TGTGCCAGCAGCCAAGATTTTGGGGGAGAGACCCAGTACTTC.

The table lists this clonotype with many counts. CDR3 sequence (DNA): TGCAGCGGGGGACAGGCTGAAGCTTTCTTT. Its translation is CSGGQAEAFF. J is TRBJ1-1 and V is TRBV29-1; 8 bases are a match to TRBD1. Unmatched junction bases numbered 1, after V lost 7 bases and J lost 6 bases. Germline lookup yields CDR1 SQVTM and CDR2 ANQGSEA. The CDR3 covers 10 residues.

As regards this clonotype: One base away lies a much larger clone, so this may be a sequencing read error. V usage is TRBV28 and J usage is TRBJ2-7; D not certain. Germline assignment: CDR1 MDHEN and CDR2 SYDVKM. This CDR3 has 15 amino acids. CDR3 bases: TGTGCCAGCAGTGTGACCGGTGACACGTACTACGCGCAGTACTTC. It codes for CASSVTGDTYYAQYF.

Concerning this clonotype itself: A much larger clone lies a single base off, so this may be a read error. This chain joins TRBV4-1 and TRBJ2-1; D call uncertain. The CDR3 length is 13 residues. In germline, CDR1 is MGHRA, CDR2 YSYEKL. CDR3 nucleotides: TGCGCCAGCCGCCAAGAGGACTACAATGAGCAGTTCTTC. Translating it yields CASRQEDYNEQFF.

V gene TRBV20-1 combines with J gene TRBJ2-7, with 8 bases fitting TRBD2. Germline trimming cut 6 bases from V and 6 bases from J; bases unmatched to any gene: 16. Germline V gene lookup returns CDR1 DFQATT and CDR2 SNEGSKA (reference sequence). The CDR3 loop spans 15 amino acids. CDR3 DNA: TGCAGTGCGGTCTCTCCCCCCGGGACTAGTTCCGAGCAGTACTTC. It codes for CSAVSPPGTSSEQYF.

The chain uses TRBV7-2 and TRBJ2-2; 7 nucleotides align to TRBD2. V gave up 5 bases and J gave up 1 base; unmatched junction bases: 4. Per the germline V gene, CDR1 is SGHTA and CDR2 is FQGNSA. The CDR3 sequence is 15 residues long. The CDR3, as DNA: TGTGCCAGCAGCGAGGGACTACAGAACACCGGGGAGCTGTTTTTT. Amino acid sequence: CASSEGLQNTGELFF. Full variable domain (missing parts from reference TRBV7-2 and TRBJ2-2): GAGVSQSPSNKVTEKGKDVELRCDPISGHTALYWYRQSLGQGLEFLIYFQGNSAPDKSGLPSDRFSAERTGGSVSTLTIQRTQQEDSAVYLCASSEGLQNTGELFFGEGSRLTVL.

In this sample, this clonotype turned up many times. This chain uses TRBV7-9 with TRBJ1-4; no firm D call. V was pared by 1 base and J by 8 bases, with 8 bases between. The germline CDR1 and CDR2 sequences are SEHNR and FQNEAQ (reference sequence). The CDR3 runs to 13 residues. Here the CDR3 reads CASSLDLGEKLFF. The CDR3 DNA reads as TGTGCCAGCAGCTTAGACCTGGGCGAAAAACTGTTTTTT.

V and J are TRBV27 and TRBJ2-7; D is undetermined. Germline V lookup: CDR1 MNHEY, CDR2 SMNVEV (reference sequence). This CDR3 comprises 15 residues. Trimming took off 3 bases at V and 2 bases at J, with 14 bases between the two ends. The CDR3 DNA reads TGTGCCAGCAGTTTTTCAGGTACGGGTACCTACGAGCAGTACTTC. Amino acids: CASSFSGTGTYEQYF.

This chain connects TRBV7-9 to TRBJ2-5; 8 bases agree with TRBD2. CDR1 is SEHNR, CDR2 FQNEAQ, per germline (reference sequence). V dropped 5 bases and J dropped 4; count of bases not matched to a gene: 6. CDR3 length: 14 amino acids. CDR3 bases: TGTGCCAGCAGCCACCGGGGGGGACGAGAGACCCAGTACTTC. Protein: CASSHRGGRETQYF.